This TCR beta chain was obtained from a study of cytomegalovirus exposure and HLA in healthy donors. PCR involved 60 Vbeta and 13 Jbeta primers. Sequenced by immunoSEQ multiplex PCR; TCRdb stores in-frame clones only, minus some. The sample's table shows some 67,000 clones. This CDR3 contains 12 residues. V was shortened by 7 bases and J by 17 bases, with 18 bases between the two germline ends. Germline CDR1 is MNHEY and CDR2 is SVGAGI. V is TRBV6-5 and J is TRBJ1-6; D might be TRBD1 (6 bases). What was sequenced was PBMCs. The TCR originated in a young woman in good health and CMV-seronegative. CDR3 bases: TGTGCCAGCACTCCAGCGGGGGGGCAGATCCACTTT. This encodes CASTPAGGQIHF.